A single sample is the source of the 24 T cell receptor beta chains below, sequenced in a study of blood T cell repertoires in COVID-19. Profiling relied on immunoSEQ multiplex PCR, and the TCRdb table lists in-frame clones only, not all of them. This table has under 300,000 clones, 88% appearing once. Sequenced material: PBMCs or T cells enriched from blood (not recorded which). The receptors shown here come from a woman in her 40s with acute COVID-19.

This rearrangement joins TRBV29-1 to TRBJ2-1; D is possibly TRBD1 (5 bases). V was shortened by 4 bases and J by 4 bases, with 8 bases between the two germline ends. Germline lookup yields CDR1 SQVTM and CDR2 ANQGSEA. This CDR3 comprises 12 residues. CDR3: CSVGKGYNEQFF. The CDR3 region has the DNA TGCAGCGTTGGCAAGGGGTACAATGAGCAGTTCTTC.

The chain couples TRBV7-6 to TRBJ1-1; 8 nucleotides agree with TRBD1. V was pared by 3 bases and J by 0 bases, with 6 bases of the junction left unmatched. The germline gives CDR1 SGHVS, CDR2 FNYEAQ. The CDR3 extends over 16 amino acids. Here the CDR3 reads CASSFLQGAMNTEAFF. CDR3 bases: TGTGCCAGCAGCTTCCTTCAGGGGGCCATGAACACTGAAGCTTTCTTT.

This chain uses TRBV7-2 with TRBJ2-1; 7 bases are a match to TRBD2. Germline V gene data show CDR1 as SGHTA and CDR2 as FQGNSA. The V and J ends lost 5 bases and 6 bases, in that order; junction bases with no gene match: 16. This CDR3 region has 17 residues. CDR3 in DNA: TGTGCCAGCAGCCCTTCCTCGGCGGGGGTAAAAGGCAATGAGCAGTTCTTC. It is translated as CASSPSSAGVKGNEQFF.

The V gene is TRBV10-3, the J gene TRBJ1-4, with 11 bases that match TRBD1. The CDR3 consists of 17 residues. V was clipped by 6 bases and J by 2 bases; unmatched bases: 8. The germline V gene has CDR1 ENHRY and CDR2 SYGVKD. CDR3 region: CAISLGRDRGTNEKLFF. The CDR3 bases are TGTGCCATCAGCTTGGGACGGGACAGGGGGACTAATGAAAAACTGTTTTTT.

V is TRBV30 and J is TRBJ1-1; no clear D. Germline values: CDR1 GTSNPN, CDR2 SVGIG (reference sequence). Trimming cost V 0 bases and J 1 base, with 9 bases left between them. The CDR3 spans 14 residues. CDR3 residues: CAWSVKPSNTEAFF. The CDR3 DNA sequence: TGTGCCTGGAGTGTAAAGCCTTCGAACACTGAAGCTTTCTTT.

The V call is TRBV10-3, the J call TRBJ2-5; 8 bases match TRBD2. There are 13 residues in the CDR3. Germline CDR1 is ENHRY and CDR2 is SYGVKD. Trimming removed 10 bases from V and 3 bases from J; junction bases left unmatched: 7. The chain's CDR3 is CATGYGGEETQYF. CDR3 coding DNA: TGTGCCACAGGGTACGGGGGGGAAGAGACCCAGTACTTC.

This chain uses TRBV3-1 (or the pseudogene TRBV3-2) with TRBJ2-1, with 7 bases fitting TRBD1. Trimming took 4 bases from V and 5 from J; bases not matched to a gene: 5. This CDR3 spans 14 amino acids. CDR1 is LGHDT, CDR2 YNNKEL, per germline (reference sequence). Written as DNA, the CDR3 is TGTGCCAGCAGCCTAAGGGGGCTAGACAATGAGCAGTTCTTC. It encodes CASSLRGLDNEQFF.

CDR3 sequence (DNA): TGTGCCAGCAGCCAAGATTACGGCAGGGTATTGGGAGCCAAAAACATTCAGTACTTC. As protein: CASSQDYGRVLGAKNIQYF. This rearrangement joins TRBV3-1 (or the pseudogene TRBV3-2) to TRBJ2-4; possible D gene TRBD1, 5 bases. The CDR3 length is 19 residues. Germline CDR1 LGHDT, CDR2 YNNKEL (reference sequence). V was shortened by 0 bases and J by 0 bases, with 18 bases between the two germline ends.

The CDR3 loop is CASSPGTAANYGYTF. In DNA, the CDR3 is TGTGCCAGCAGCCCGGGGACAGCAGCTAACTATGGCTACACCTTC. This sequence joins TRBV7-2 and TRBJ1-2, with 7 bases that match TRBD1. The germline gives CDR1 SGHTA, CDR2 FQGNSA. The CDR3 has 15 residues. The V gene end was trimmed by 5 bases and the J gene end by 0 bases; junction bases not matched to a gene: 6.

This rearrangement joins TRBV29-1 to TRBJ1-3; D is undetermined. V gave up 6 bases and J gave up 2 bases, with 11 bases separating them. This CDR3 has 13 amino acids. The germline V gene encodes CDR1 SQVTM and CDR2 ANQGSEA. CDR3 sequence: CSVHRIPGNTIYF. In nucleotides, the CDR3 is TGCAGCGTACATCGTATCCCTGGAAACACCATATATTTT.

The rearrangement joins TRBV2 to TRBJ2-7, with D possibly being TRBD1 (6 bases). Germline V CDR1 and CDR2: SNHLY, FYNNEI. The CDR3 spans 11 residues. The V gene lost 6 bases and the J gene lost 6 bases, with 9 bases spanning the gap. CDR3 in amino acids: CASRIGGEQYF. CDR3 coding DNA: TGTGCCAGCAGAATAGGGGGCGAGCAGTACTTC.

The chain links TRBV30 to TRBJ1-3, with D tentatively TRBD1 (6 bases). CDR3 size: 12 residues. With 3 bases removed from V and 14 bases from J, the gap between germline ends came to 17 bases. CDR1 is GTSNPN, CDR2 SVGIG, per germline (reference sequence). The CDR3 protein is CAWSETGTYVYF. CDR3 DNA sequence: TGTGCCTGGAGCGAAACCGGGACATATGTATATTTT.

The chain uses TRBV9 and TRBJ2-2, with 8 bases aligning to TRBD2. This CDR3 has 17 residues. CDR1 SGDLS and CDR2 YYNGEE come from the germline V gene. J was trimmed by 0 bases and V by 4 bases; bases with no gene match: 8. The CDR3 DNA follows: TGTGCCAGCAGCCGGTCACTAGCGGAAACGAACACCGGGGAGCTGTTTTTT. Its protein product is CASSRSLAETNTGELFF.

The chain joins TRBV5-1 to TRBJ1-2; 9 bases map to TRBD1. J was trimmed by 2 bases and V by 4 bases; bases with no gene match: 6. The length of the CDR3 is 15 residues. Germline V gene sequence: CDR1 SGHRS, CDR2 YFSETQ. In DNA, the CDR3 is TGCGCCAGCAGCCCCCGCGGGACAGGGAACTATGGCTACACCTTC. Protein sequence: CASSPRGTGNYGYTF.

V and J are TRBV15 and TRBJ1-2, with a tentative D call TRBD1 (6 bases). The CDR3 extends over 15 amino acids. The V gene's germline CDR1 is LNHNV and CDR2 YYDKDF (reference sequence). With 5 bases removed from V and 0 bases from J, the gap between germline ends came to 13 bases. CDR3 in amino acids: CATSGKDRANYGYTF. The CDR3 coding sequence is TGTGCCACCAGCGGTAAGGACAGAGCTAACTATGGCTACACCTTC.

This chain joins TRBV4-1 and TRBJ1-6, with D tentatively TRBD1 (6 bases). V was shortened by 1 base and J by 7 bases, with 8 bases between the two germline ends. Germline CDR1 reads MGHRA; CDR2 reads YSYEKL. CDR3 length: 14 residues. The CDR3 loop reads CASSQGQENSPLHF. DNA for the CDR3: TGCGCCAGCAGCCAAGGACAGGAAAATTCACCCCTCCACTTT.

In DNA form, the CDR3 reads TGTGCCAGCAGTTGGGAGGTAGGAAAAGGCTACACCTTC. It specifies CASSWEVGKGYTF. This chain links TRBV12-3 or TRBV12-4 with TRBJ1-2, with D hard to call. The CDR3 is 13 residues long. Trimming left V 4 bases short and J 8 bases short, with 14 bases between.

This clone has only a few counts. V usage is TRBV9 and J usage is TRBJ1-5; no clear D gene. V was pared by 0 bases and J by 0 bases, with 7 bases between. Germline V lookup: CDR1 SGDLS, CDR2 YYNGEE. CDR3 length: 15 residues. The CDR3 is CASSVGGNSNQPQHF. The CDR3 DNA follows: TGTGCCAGCAGCGTAGGAGGGAATAGCAATCAGCCCCAGCATTTT.

This clone was recorded only once. As DNA, the CDR3 is TGTGCCAGCACCCCCGGGACAGGGCAGGAGGGCTACACCTTC. Translation gives CASTPGTGQEGYTF. This chain connects TRBV6-5 to TRBJ1-2; 9 bases are a match to TRBD1. Germline V gene data show CDR1 as MNHEY and CDR2 as SVGAGI. The length of the CDR3 is 14 residues. V lost 7 bases to trimming and J lost 8 bases; unmatched junction nucleotides: 11.

The sample holds a few counts of this clone. The chain links TRBV12-3 or TRBV12-4 to TRBJ1-1; no clear D. The CDR3 sequence is 13 residues long. Trimming left V 7 bases short and J 7 bases short, with 16 bases between. The CDR3 loop is CASTQGGWSEAFF. DNA for the CDR3: TGTGCCAGCACCCAAGGAGGTTGGAGTGAAGCTTTCTTT.

This chain joins TRBV20-1 and TRBJ1-5, with TRBD1 identical over 7 bases. V lost 3 bases and J lost 0; bases outside the gene matches: 5. The CDR3 contains 15 residues. The germline V gene encodes CDR1 DFQATT and CDR2 SNEGSKA (reference sequence). The CDR3: CSASTRQGSNQPQHF. DNA for the CDR3: TGCAGTGCTAGTACTCGACAGGGTAGCAATCAGCCCCAGCATTTT.

The chain carries TRBV5-1 and TRBJ1-2; D perhaps matches TRBD1 (5 bases). V dropped 2 bases and J dropped 6 bases, with 14 bases sitting between them. The CDR3 sequence is 14 residues long. Germline CDR1 is SGHRS and CDR2 is YFSETQ. CDR3 in amino acids: CASSFAGLDNGYTF. CDR3 nucleotides: TGCGCCAGCAGCTTCGCCGGGTTGGACAATGGCTACACCTTC.

This chain joins TRBV19 and TRBJ1-1; D call uncertain. Germline loops: CDR1 LNHDA, CDR2 SQIVND (reference sequence). The CDR3 extends over 12 amino acids. V was clipped by 10 bases and J by 4 bases, with 13 bases between them. CDR3: CATRPKFTEAFF. The CDR3 nucleotides read TGTGCCACCAGGCCTAAGTTCACTGAAGCTTTCTTT.

The rearrangement uses TRBV7-9 and TRBJ1-2; no clear D. Germline CDR1 reads SEHNR; CDR2 reads FQNEAQ (reference sequence). The ends were cut back, 3 bases at V and 8 bases at J, with 13 bases in the middle. CDR3 length: 13 amino acids. The CDR3 DNA sequence: TGTGCCAGCAGCTTGGGCAGGTCTATGGGCTACACCTTC. Encoded protein: CASSLGRSMGYTF. Filled out from reference TRBV7-9 and TRBJ1-2, the complete variable domain reads DTGVSQNPRHKITKRGQNVTFRCDPISEHNRLYWYRQTLGQGPEFLTYFQNEAQLEKSRLLSDRFSAERPKGSFSTLEIQRTEQGDSAMYLCASSLGRSMGYTFGSGTRLTVV.